Listed here are 31 T cell receptor beta chains from one sample, sequenced in a study of long-term antiretroviral therapy in people with HIV. The assay, immunoSEQ v3.0, was run at survey level. This table comes from immunoSEQ multiplex PCR, and its TCRdb copy is limited to in-frame clones, with some not included. The sample has tens of thousands of clones, roughly 88% seen once. This specimen consisted of unsorted PBMCs, obtained 3 years after starting antiretroviral therapy. Receptor source: a man between 50 and 59 years old with HIV.

This clone appeared once. The chain employs TRBV4-3 and TRBJ2-1, with D unclear. Germline-derived CDR1 and CDR2 are LGHNA and YSLEER. Trimming removed 0 bases from V and 0 bases from J, with 6 bases in between. The length of the CDR3 is 15 residues. The CDR3 DNA follows: TGCGCCAGCAGCCAAGAACCCAACTCCTACAATGAGCAGTTCTTC. This codes for CASSQEPNSYNEQFF.

This rearrangement joins TRBV28 to TRBJ2-7, with D perhaps matching TRBD1 or TRBD2 (7 bases each). The CDR3 extends over 13 amino acids. Germline V gives CDR1 MDHEN, CDR2 SYDVKM. The V and J ends lost 8 bases and 3 bases respectively, with 14 bases between them. CDR3: CASGGDSLYEQYF. The CDR3, as DNA: TGTGCCAGCGGGGGGGACAGCCTCTACGAGCAGTACTTC. Full variable domain (outside the CDR3, taken from reference TRBV28 and TRBJ2-7): DVKVTQSSRYLVKRTGEKVFLECVQDMDHENMFWYRQDPGLGLRLIYFSYDVKMKEKGDIPEGYSVSREKKERFSLILESASTNQTSMYLCASGGDSLYEQYFGPGTRLTVT.

The genes are TRBV27 and TRBJ2-1; 10 bases agree with TRBD2. Germline-derived CDR1 and CDR2 are MNHEY and SMNVEV (reference sequence). The V gene end was trimmed by 2 bases and the J gene end by 9 bases; junction bases not matched to a gene: 10. The CDR3 extends over 16 amino acids. The CDR3 DNA sequence: TGTGCCAGCAGTTTAACCCTCTGGAGCGGGGGGGGTGAGCAGTTCTTC. Translating it yields CASSLTLWSGGGEQFF.

The chain has TRBV6-5 and TRBJ2-7, with TRBD1 matching over 7 bases. The germline CDR1 and CDR2 sequences are MNHEY and SVGAGI. V lost 1 base to trimming and J lost 0 bases; unmatched junction nucleotides: 3. CDR3 size: 15 residues. The chain's CDR3 is CASSYWDSYSYEQYF. The CDR3 nucleotides are TGTGCCAGCAGTTACTGGGACAGCTACTCCTACGAGCAGTACTTC.

The chain is built from TRBV28 and TRBJ1-1; no definite D call. The CDR3 covers 13 residues. Germline CDR1 is MDHEN and CDR2 is SYDVKM. V was pared by 3 bases and J by 3 bases, with 8 bases between. This CDR3 reads CASSFQVDTEAFF. Here the CDR3 DNA reads TGTGCCAGCAGTTTTCAGGTTGACACTGAAGCTTTCTTT.

CDR3 in DNA: TGTGCCAGCAGTCCCCGGGTTACTCAAAGCTCCTACGAGCAGTACTTC. It encodes CASSPRVTQSSYEQYF. This sequence joins TRBV28 and TRBJ2-7; no firm D call. Germline CDR1 and CDR2: MDHEN and SYDVKM. The V and J ends lost 5 bases and 0 bases respectively, with 17 bases between them. This CDR3 is built from 16 residues.

The J gene is TRBJ1-5, the V gene TRBV6-4, with D possibly being TRBD1 (6 bases). The V gene's germline CDR1 is MRHNA and CDR2 SNTAGT. V dropped 6 bases and J dropped 6 bases, with 18 bases sitting between them. The CDR3 has 15 amino acids. CDR3 residues: CASRVRGATAQPQHF. CDR3 coding DNA: TGTGCCAGCAGGGTACGGGGGGCGACGGCTCAGCCCCAGCATTTT.

The rearrangement uses TRBV7-8 and TRBJ2-1, with 8 bases matching TRBD1. The V and J ends lost 3 bases and 5 bases, in that order; junction bases with no gene match: 9. This CDR3 spans 16 amino acids. From germline, CDR1 is SGHVS and CDR2 FQNEAQ. For the CDR3, the DNA is TGTGCCAGCAGCTTCCGTAGGACAGGGCTACACAATGAGCAGTTCTTC. Translation gives CASSFRRTGLHNEQFF.

The V gene is TRBV5-4, the J gene TRBJ2-5; the D call may be TRBD1 or TRBD2 (6 bases each). Germline values: CDR1 SGHNT, CDR2 YYREEE (reference sequence). V was shortened by 2 bases and J by 4 bases, with 27 bases between the two germline ends. CDR3 size: 19 residues. The CDR3 DNA reads as TGTGCCAGCAGCTTTAGGCTAGCAAAAGTGGGGGGCACGACAGAGACCCAGTACTTC. It yields the protein CASSFRLAKVGGTTETQYF.

The rearrangement joins TRBV6-6 to TRBJ2-1, with D possibly TRBD2 on 7 matching bases. The CDR3 runs to 16 residues. CDR1 MNHNY and CDR2 SVGAGI come from the germline V gene (reference sequence). The V and J ends lost 7 bases and 2 bases respectively, with 18 bases between them. The CDR3 loop reads CASKNRRGGAYNEQFF. The CDR3 DNA is TGTGCCAGCAAGAACCGTAGGGGGGGGGCCTACAATGAGCAGTTCTTC.

The rearrangement links TRBV6-6 to TRBJ2-7; either TRBD1 or TRBD2 may fit D (7 bases each). Per germline, CDR1 MNHNY and CDR2 SVGAGI (reference sequence). V was clipped by 3 bases and J by 2 bases, with 14 bases between them. This CDR3 region has 15 residues. The CDR3 nucleotides read TGTGCCAGCAGTTATAAACAGGGGAGGGCCTACGAGCAGTACTTC. It specifies CASSYKQGRAYEQYF.

The rearrangement uses TRBV2 and TRBJ1-2; no reliable D call. The CDR3 consists of 14 residues. Trimming stripped 6 bases from V and 5 bases from J, with 16 bases between. Germline V CDR1 and CDR2: SNHLY, FYNNEI. The CDR3 region has the DNA TGTGCCAGCAGCTCGGGGAGTCTATCGTATGGCTACACCTTC. Translated, it gives CASSSGSLSYGYTF.

The chain uses TRBV7-2 and TRBJ2-1; 9 nucleotides agree with TRBD2. The CDR3 spans 16 residues. Germline CDR1 reads SGHTA; CDR2 reads FQGNSA. The junction had 5 bases not matched to a gene; V was cut back by 2 bases and J by 3 bases. The CDR3 here is CASSLSVTSGYNEQFF. The CDR3 DNA reads as TGTGCCAGCAGCTTATCCGTGACTAGCGGCTACAATGAGCAGTTCTTC.

This chain joins TRBV5-4 and TRBJ2-5; 7 nucleotides agree with TRBD1. Near its end, the DNA agrees better with TRBJ2-7, so the J call may be wrong. The CDR3 consists of 15 residues. CDR1 is SGHNT, CDR2 YYREEE, per germline (reference sequence). This CDR3 reads CASSRTGTVTYEQYF. In DNA form, the CDR3 reads TGTGCCAGCAGTCGCACCGGGACAGTAACCTACGAGCAGTACTTC.

There are a few counts of this clone. J is TRBJ2-3 and V is TRBV11-3; a possible D gene is TRBD1 (6 bases). From germline, CDR1 is SGHNT and CDR2 YENEEA. The CDR3 has 15 residues. V lost 4 bases and J 0 bases, leaving 11 bases between the germline ends. The CDR3 region has the DNA TGTGCCAGCAGCTATAACAGGGAAAGCACAGATACGCAGTATTTT. Its protein is CASSYNRESTDTQYF.

In its sample, this clone was seen once. CDR3 protein: CASSSRQGGNTIYF. The CDR3 DNA reads TGTGCCAGTAGTTCTCGACAGGGAGGAAACACCATATATTTT. The chain uses TRBV19 and TRBJ1-3, with 7 bases lining up with TRBD1. J lost 4 bases, V lost 5 bases, and 5 bases had no gene match. The CDR3 spans 14 residues. The germline CDR1 and CDR2 sequences are LNHDA and SQIVND (reference sequence).

The CDR3 sequence: CASSEAPGDQPQHF. The CDR3 DNA reads as TGTGCCAGCAGTGAAGCGCCAGGGGACCAGCCCCAGCATTTT. V is TRBV6-1 and J is TRBJ1-5, with D tentatively TRBD1 (6 bases). V was cut by 0 bases and J by 7 bases, with 10 bases left in between. The germline CDR1 and CDR2 sequences are MNHNS and SASEGT. The CDR3 runs 14 residues.

This clone was observed once. The chain is built from TRBV6-5 and TRBJ2-1; 10 bases are shared with TRBD2. J was trimmed by 4 bases and V by 0 bases; bases with no gene match: 0. Germline assignment: CDR1 MNHEY and CDR2 SVGAGI. The CDR3 spans 15 residues. DNA for the CDR3: TGTGCCAGCAGTTACTCACTAGCGGGGTACAATGAGCAGTTCTTC. This codes for CASSYSLAGYNEQFF.

The J gene is TRBJ2-5, the V gene TRBV7-9; D gene ambiguous. Trimming took off 8 bases at V and 1 base at J, with 5 bases between the two ends. The CDR3 has 11 amino acids. CDR1 and CDR2 (germline): SEHNR, FQNEAQ (reference sequence). CDR3: CASRGQETQYF. The CDR3 DNA reads as TGTGCCAGCCGCGGCCAAGAGACCCAGTACTTC.

In this sample, this clone turned up a few times. The chain employs TRBV28 and TRBJ1-5; 7 bases line up with TRBD1. CDR1 is MDHEN and CDR2 is SYDVKM in the germline V gene. The CDR3 consists of 15 residues. With V trimmed by 7 bases and J by 0 bases, 6 bases remained unmatched. The CDR3 here is CASTQGVYSNQPQHF. The CDR3 bases are TGTGCCAGCACTCAGGGGGTCTATAGCAATCAGCCCCAGCATTTT.

This chain's CDR3 is CASSPAGDEQFF. The CDR3 DNA is TGTGCCAGCTCACCGGCGGGAGATGAGCAGTTCTTC. This chain connects TRBV18 to TRBJ2-1; TRBD2 agrees at 7 bases. V trimming: 3 bases; J trimming: 8 bases; junction bases outside the gene matches: 1. CDR3 length: 12 residues. The germline CDR1 and CDR2 sequences are KGHSH and LQKENI.

The chain joins TRBV28 to TRBJ1-5; no definite D call. CDR3 length: 14 residues. The ends were cut back, 2 bases at V and 6 bases at J, with 11 bases in the middle. Germline lookup yields CDR1 MDHEN and CDR2 SYDVKM. In DNA form, the CDR3 reads TGTGCCAGCAGTTTACCCCTCGGGGTTCAGCCCCAGCATTTT. Its protein product is CASSLPLGVQPQHF.

V usage is TRBV2 and J usage is TRBJ2-7; possibly TRBD1 for D (5 bases). V shed 0 bases and J shed 0 bases, with 12 bases lying between them. CDR3 size: 16 residues. The germline V gene has CDR1 SNHLY and CDR2 FYNNEI. CDR3 in amino acids: CASSEAQGLSSYEQYF. The DNA of the CDR3 is TGTGCCAGCAGTGAAGCGCAGGGCTTGAGCTCCTACGAGCAGTACTTC.

This chain uses TRBV11-3 with TRBJ2-7; D is unclear. With 5 bases removed from V and 2 bases from J, the gap between germline ends came to 13 bases. CDR3 length: 14 amino acids. The V gene's germline CDR1 is SGHNT and CDR2 YENEEA. CDR3: CASSPPDKTYEQYF. The DNA of the CDR3 is TGTGCCAGCAGCCCCCCCGACAAGACCTACGAGCAGTACTTC.

This chain links TRBV27 with TRBJ2-2; a weak D match, TRBD2 (5 bases). This CDR3 comprises 13 residues. V was shortened by 8 bases and J by 3 bases, with 10 bases between the two germline ends. The germline V gene encodes CDR1 MNHEY and CDR2 SMNVEV (reference sequence). CDR3 in DNA: TGTGCCAGCGGACTTAGTTACACCGGGGAGCTGTTTTTT. Its protein is CASGLSYTGELFF.

The chain joins TRBV6-4 to TRBJ1-2; the match to TRBD1 covers 7 bases. Germline V lookup: CDR1 MRHNA, CDR2 SNTAGT. CDR3 size: 12 residues. V shed 7 bases and J 7 bases; nucleotides not matched to a gene: 6. CDR3 in amino acids: CASISGGVGYTF. CDR3 DNA sequence: TGTGCCAGCATTTCAGGGGGGGTTGGCTACACCTTC.

V usage is TRBV28 and J usage is TRBJ1-4, with 7 positions matching TRBD1. This CDR3 has 14 residues. The J segment lost 8 bases and the V segment lost 6 bases, leaving 9 bases of the junction unmatched. Looked up from germline, CDR1 is MDHEN and CDR2 is SYDVKM. The CDR3, as DNA: TGTGCCAGCAGAAGACAGGGTTTAAACGAAAAACTGTTTTTT. This encodes CASRRQGLNEKLFF.

The gene calls are TRBV19 and TRBJ2-4; tentative D call: TRBD1 (6 bases). The V end was cut by 1 base, the J end by 3 bases, with 13 bases between. The CDR3 is 16 residues long. CDR1 is LNHDA, CDR2 SQIVND, per germline (reference sequence). CDR3 in DNA: TGTGCCAGTAGTATAGGGTCAGCCAGGGGCAAAAACATTCAGTACTTC. Encoded protein: CASSIGSARGKNIQYF. Drawing the rest from reference TRBV19 and TRBJ2-4, the complete variable domain is DGGITQSPKYLFRKEGQNVTLSCEQNLNHDAMYWYRQDPGQGLRLIYYSQIVNDFQKGDIAEGYSVSREKKESFPLTVTSAQKNPTAFYLCASSIGSARGKNIQYFGAGTRLSVL.

The V and J genes are TRBV7-2 and TRBJ2-4, with D hard to call. This CDR3 spans 13 amino acids. From germline, CDR1 is SGHTA and CDR2 FQGNSA. The V and J ends lost 1 base and 9 bases respectively, with 10 bases between them. The DNA of the CDR3 is TGTGCCAGCAGCTTAGAAGCCCTAGGCATTCAGTACTTC. It codes for CASSLEALGIQYF.

The gene calls are TRBV11-2 and TRBJ1-6; TRBD1 matches 7 bases. Germline CDR1 is SGHAT and CDR2 is FQNNGV. This CDR3 spans 15 amino acids. V gave up 4 bases and J gave up 12 bases; unmatched junction bases: 12. CDR3 region: CASSSPGTATEPLHF. CDR3 bases: TGTGCCAGCAGCTCTCCCGGGACAGCAACCGAACCCCTCCACTTT.

The CDR3 protein is CASSPSGQASYGYTF. In nucleotides, the CDR3 is TGTGCCAGCAGCCCCTCGGGACAGGCCTCCTATGGCTACACCTTC. The chain joins TRBV7-3 to TRBJ1-2; 8 bases align to TRBD1. Germline assignment: CDR1 SGHTA and CDR2 FQGTGA. The V gene end was trimmed by 5 bases and the J gene end by 4 bases; junction bases not matched to a gene: 9. The CDR3 extends over 15 amino acids.